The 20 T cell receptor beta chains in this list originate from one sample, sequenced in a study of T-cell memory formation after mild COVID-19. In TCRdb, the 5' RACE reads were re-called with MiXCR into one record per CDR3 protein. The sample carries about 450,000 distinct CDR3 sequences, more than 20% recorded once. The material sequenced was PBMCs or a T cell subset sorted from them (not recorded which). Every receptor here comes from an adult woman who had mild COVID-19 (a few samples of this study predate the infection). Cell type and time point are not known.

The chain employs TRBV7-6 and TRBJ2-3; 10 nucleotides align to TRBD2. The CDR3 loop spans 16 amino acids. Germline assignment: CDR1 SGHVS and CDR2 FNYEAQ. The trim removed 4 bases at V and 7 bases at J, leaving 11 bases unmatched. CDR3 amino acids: CASSSSLAGAGHTQYF. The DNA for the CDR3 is TGTGCCAGCAGCTCATCTCTAGCGGGGGCCGGGCATACGCAGTATTTT.

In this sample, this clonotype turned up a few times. CDR3 DNA sequence: TGTGCCAGCAGCTTAGTGTCCCGGGGGGAGCTGTTTTTT. This translates into CASSLVSRGELFF. The V gene is TRBV11-2, the J gene TRBJ2-2; no firm D call. The CDR3 runs to 13 residues. The V gene's germline CDR1 is SGHAT and CDR2 FQNNGV. V lost 1 base and J lost 8, with 8 bases in between.

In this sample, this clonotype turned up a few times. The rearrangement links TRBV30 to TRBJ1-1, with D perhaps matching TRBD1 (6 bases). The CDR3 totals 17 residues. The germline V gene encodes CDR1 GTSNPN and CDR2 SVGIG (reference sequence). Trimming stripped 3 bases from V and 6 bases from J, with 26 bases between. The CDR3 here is CAWRRLTGFRLPAEAFF. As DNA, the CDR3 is TGTGCCTGGAGACGTCTGACAGGTTTTAGATTACCTGCTGAAGCTTTCTTT.

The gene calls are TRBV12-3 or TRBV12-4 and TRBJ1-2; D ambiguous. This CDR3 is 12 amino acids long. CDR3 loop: CGSTIGVGGYTF. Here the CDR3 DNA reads TGTGGGTCGACCATCGGGGTAGGCGGCTACACCTTC.

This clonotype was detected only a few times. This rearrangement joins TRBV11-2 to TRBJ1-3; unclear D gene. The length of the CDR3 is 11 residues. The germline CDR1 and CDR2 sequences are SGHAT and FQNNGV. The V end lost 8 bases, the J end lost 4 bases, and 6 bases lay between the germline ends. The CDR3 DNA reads TGTGCCAGCTTGGTAGGAAACACCATATATTTT. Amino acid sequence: CASLVGNTIYF.

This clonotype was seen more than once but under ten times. The CDR3 DNA follows: TGTGCCAGCAGTATAGACAGGGGAGTCTACAATGAGCAGTTCTTC. This translates into CASSIDRGVYNEQFF. The V and J genes are TRBV27 and TRBJ2-1; 8 bases are shared with TRBD1. Germline CDR1 is MNHEY and CDR2 is SMNVEV (reference sequence). With 5 bases clipped from V and 3 bases from J, the junction kept 6 bases outside the gene matches. CDR3 length: 15 residues.

For the CDR3, the DNA is TGCGCCAGCAGCGGGGACAGGGTGGGAACTGAAGCTTTCTTT. Its translation: CASSGDRVGTEAFF. The chain combines TRBV5-1 with TRBJ1-1; 9 nucleotides align to TRBD1. The CDR3 has 14 amino acids. V lost 4 bases to trimming and J lost 5 bases; unmatched junction nucleotides: 6. The V gene's germline CDR1 is SGHRS and CDR2 YFSETQ.

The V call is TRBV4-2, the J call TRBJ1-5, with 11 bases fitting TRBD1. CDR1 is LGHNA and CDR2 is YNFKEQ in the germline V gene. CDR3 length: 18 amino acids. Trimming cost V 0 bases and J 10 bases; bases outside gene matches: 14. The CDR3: CASSQDGADRGPMGPQHF. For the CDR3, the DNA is TGTGCCAGCAGCCAAGATGGGGCGGACAGGGGGCCGATGGGACCCCAGCATTTT.

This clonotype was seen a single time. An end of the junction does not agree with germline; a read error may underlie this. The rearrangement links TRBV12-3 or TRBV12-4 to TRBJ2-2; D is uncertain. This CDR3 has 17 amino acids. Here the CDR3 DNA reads TGTGCCTGCAGTTTTAGACTCTCAGGAACGAACACCGGGGAGCTGTTTTTT. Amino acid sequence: CACSFRLSGTNTGELFF.

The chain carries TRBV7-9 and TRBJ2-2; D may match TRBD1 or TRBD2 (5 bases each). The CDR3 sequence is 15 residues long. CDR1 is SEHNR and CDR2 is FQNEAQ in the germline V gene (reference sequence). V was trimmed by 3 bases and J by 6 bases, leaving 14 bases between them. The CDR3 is CASSFIGDRAGELFF. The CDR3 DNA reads TGTGCCAGCAGCTTCATCGGGGACCGAGCCGGGGAGCTGTTTTTT.

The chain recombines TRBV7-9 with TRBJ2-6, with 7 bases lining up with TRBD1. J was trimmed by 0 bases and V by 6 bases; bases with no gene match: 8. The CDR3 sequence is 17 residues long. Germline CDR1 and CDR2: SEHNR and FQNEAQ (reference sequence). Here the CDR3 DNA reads TGTGCCAGCAGATCCGGACAGGCCGGCTCTGGGGCCAACGTCCTGACTTTC. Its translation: CASRSGQAGSGANVLTF. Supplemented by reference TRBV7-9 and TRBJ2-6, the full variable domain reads DTGVSQNPRHKITKRGQNVTFRCDPISEHNRLYWYRQTLGQGPEFLTYFQNEAQLEKSRLLSDRFSAERPKGSFSTLEIQRTEQGDSAMYLCASRSGQAGSGANVLTFGAGSRLTVL.

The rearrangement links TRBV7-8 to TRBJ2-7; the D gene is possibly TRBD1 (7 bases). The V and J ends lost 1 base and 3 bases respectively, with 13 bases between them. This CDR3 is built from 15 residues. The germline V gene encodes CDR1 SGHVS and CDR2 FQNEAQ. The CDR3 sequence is CASSLGGTAYYEQYF. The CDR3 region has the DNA TGTGCCAGCAGCTTAGGCGGGACAGCCTACTACGAGCAGTACTTC.

The DNA for the CDR3 is TGCAGTGCCACCCCTTGGGACAGGGGCGACGAGCAGTACTTC. It codes for CSATPWDRGDEQYF. This chain connects TRBV20-1 to TRBJ2-7, with 10 bases identical to TRBD1. J lost 5 bases, V lost 6 bases, and 10 bases had no gene match. Germline CDR1 and CDR2: DFQATT and SNEGSKA (reference sequence). The length of the CDR3 is 14 residues.

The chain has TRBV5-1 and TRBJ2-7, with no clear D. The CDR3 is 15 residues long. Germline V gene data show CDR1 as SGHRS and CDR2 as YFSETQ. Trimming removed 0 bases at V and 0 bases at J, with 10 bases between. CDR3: CASSLAVGYSYEQYF. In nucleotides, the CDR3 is TGCGCCAGCAGCTTGGCCGTGGGATACTCCTACGAGCAGTACTTC.

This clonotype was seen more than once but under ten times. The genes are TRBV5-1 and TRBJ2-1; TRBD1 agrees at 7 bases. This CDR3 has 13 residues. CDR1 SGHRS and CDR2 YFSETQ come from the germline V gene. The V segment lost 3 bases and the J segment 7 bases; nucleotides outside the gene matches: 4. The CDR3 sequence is CASSSTGVNEQFF. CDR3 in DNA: TGCGCCAGCAGCTCCACAGGGGTGAATGAGCAGTTCTTC.

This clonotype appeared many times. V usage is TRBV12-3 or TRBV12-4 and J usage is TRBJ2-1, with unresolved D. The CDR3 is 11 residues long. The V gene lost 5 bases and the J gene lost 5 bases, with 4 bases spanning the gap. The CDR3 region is CASSPHNEQFF. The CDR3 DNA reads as TGTGCCAGCAGTCCTCACAATGAGCAGTTCTTC.

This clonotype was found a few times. The CDR3 sequence is CASRPGLHDNEQFF. As DNA, the CDR3 is TGTGCCAGCAGGCCGGGACTGCACGACAATGAGCAGTTCTTC. The chain combines TRBV12-3 or TRBV12-4 with TRBJ2-1; possible D gene TRBD2, 6 bases. Trimming shortened V by 6 bases and J by 5 bases, and 14 bases separated the two germline ends. The CDR3 is 14 amino acids.

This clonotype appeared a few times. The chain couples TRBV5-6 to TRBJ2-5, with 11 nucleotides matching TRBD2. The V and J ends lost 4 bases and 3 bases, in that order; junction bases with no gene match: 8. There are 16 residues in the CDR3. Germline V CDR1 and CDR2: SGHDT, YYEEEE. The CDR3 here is CASSLRTSGWEETQYF. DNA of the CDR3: TGTGCCAGCAGCCTAAGGACTAGCGGGTGGGAAGAGACCCAGTACTTC.

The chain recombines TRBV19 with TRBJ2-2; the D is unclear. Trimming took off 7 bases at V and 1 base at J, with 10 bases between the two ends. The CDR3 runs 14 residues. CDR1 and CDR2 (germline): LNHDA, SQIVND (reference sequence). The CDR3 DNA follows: TGTGCCAGTAAGGTTGGGGTGAACACCGGGGAGCTGTTTTTT. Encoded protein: CASKVGVNTGELFF.

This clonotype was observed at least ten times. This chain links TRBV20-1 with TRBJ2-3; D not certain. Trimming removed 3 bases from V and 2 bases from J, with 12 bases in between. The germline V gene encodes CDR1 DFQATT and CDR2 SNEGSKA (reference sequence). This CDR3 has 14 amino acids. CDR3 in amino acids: CSASSSLDTDTQYF. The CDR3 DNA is TGCAGTGCTAGCTCATCGCTGGACACAGATACGCAGTATTTT.